The 8 T cell receptor beta chains given below trace back to one sample, sequenced in a study of cytomegalovirus exposure and HLA in healthy donors. The PCR was carried out with 60 Vbeta primers and 13 Jbeta primers. Produced via immunoSEQ multiplex PCR; TCRdb's table is partial and in-frame only. The sample contains about 170,000 clones, 70% to 90% of which appear only once. The source material was PBMCs. The receptors derive from a young woman in good health and CMV-seronegative.

The J gene is TRBJ2-2, the V gene TRBV5-6; 8 bases fit TRBD2. Germline lookup yields CDR1 SGHDT and CDR2 YYEEEE. There are 15 residues in the CDR3. V lost 1 base to trimming and J lost 6 bases; unmatched junction nucleotides: 5. CDR3 coding DNA: TGTGCCAGCAGCTTGAACGGGAGGGCCCCCGGGGAGCTGTTTTTT. Translated, it gives CASSLNGRAPGELFF. The entire variable domain, with the rest obtained from reference TRBV5-6 and TRBJ2-2, is as follows: DAGVTQSPTHLIKTRGQQVTLRCSPKSGHDTVSWYQQALGQGPQFIFQYYEEEERQRGNFPDRFSGHQFPNYSSELNVNALLLGDSALYLCASSLNGRAPGELFFGEGSRLTVL.

J is TRBJ1-2 and V is TRBV6-5, with 8 positions matching TRBD1. The CDR3 runs to 13 residues. J lost 4 bases, V lost 6 bases, and 4 bases had no gene match. From germline, CDR1 is MNHEY and CDR2 SVGAGI. Here the CDR3 DNA reads TGTGCCAGCAGGCAACAGGGGGTCTATGGCTACACCTTC. Encoded protein: CASRQQGVYGYTF.

The V and J genes are TRBV6-4 and TRBJ2-3, with D maybe TRBD2 (5 bases). V was trimmed by 2 bases and J by 5 bases, leaving 11 bases between them. Germline-derived CDR1 and CDR2 are MRHNA and SNTAGT. The CDR3 has 14 residues. The CDR3 spells CASSDGREGDTQYF. In DNA form, the CDR3 reads TGTGCCAGCAGTGACGGGCGTGAGGGAGATACGCAGTATTTT.

This clone occurred a few times. The rearrangement links TRBV7-2 to TRBJ1-1, with D perhaps TRBD1 (6 bases). V was shortened by 1 base and J by 10 bases, with 10 bases between the two germline ends. Germline CDR1 reads SGHTA; CDR2 reads FQGNSA. The CDR3 is 12 amino acids. The CDR3 loop is CASSLGQGRAFF. CDR3 DNA: TGTGCCAGCAGCTTAGGCCAGGGGAGAGCTTTCTTT.

In this sample, this clone turned up a few times. The chain employs TRBV27 and TRBJ2-4, with D perhaps TRBD1 (6 bases). Per the germline V gene, CDR1 is MNHEY and CDR2 is SMNVEV (reference sequence). This CDR3 spans 15 amino acids. V was clipped by 6 bases and J by 3 bases, with 15 bases between them. The CDR3 DNA sequence: TGTGCCAGCAGCCCCAATGAAGGGGGCAAAAACATTCAGTACTTC. It yields the protein CASSPNEGGKNIQYF.

This clone was detected only once. The rearrangement uses TRBV6-4 and TRBJ2-6, with 10 bases lining up with TRBD1. This CDR3 contains 19 residues. Germline CDR1 and CDR2: MRHNA and SNTAGT. Trimming cost V 5 bases and J 6 bases; bases outside gene matches: 16. Here the CDR3 reads CASSLTPWTGGLQANVLTF. The CDR3, as DNA: TGTGCCAGCAGTCTCACTCCTTGGACAGGGGGTCTCCAGGCCAACGTCCTGACTTTC.

The chain recombines TRBV6-6 with TRBJ1-1; 8 bases are shared with TRBD1. Trimming at V came to 5 bases and at J to 0 bases, leaving 8 bases not matched to a gene. This CDR3 spans 16 amino acids. In germline, CDR1 is MNHNY, CDR2 SVGAGI (reference sequence). The CDR3 bases are TGTGCCAGCAGTGTTGGGACAGGTAAAATGAACACTGAAGCTTTCTTT. This encodes CASSVGTGKMNTEAFF.

CDR3 bases: TGCGCCAGCAGCCAAGTAAGTGGGAGGGAATACGAGCAGTACTTC. This sequence encodes CASSQVSGREYEQYF. This chain joins TRBV4-1 and TRBJ2-7; 7 nucleotides match TRBD2. J gave up 4 bases and V 1 base, and 7 bases lay outside the gene matches. The CDR3 is 15 amino acids. CDR1 and CDR2 (germline): MGHRA, YSYEKL.